The sequence of this T cell receptor beta chain was determined in a study of tumor-infiltrating lymphocytes in primary liver carcinoma. Both blood RNA, taken from unsorted whole blood, and germline DNA were extracted. There are many counts of this clonotype. Its antigen is currently unknown. A primer in the constant region served to generate TCR beta cDNA from about 470 ng of total RNA. TCR beta libraries came from three nested multiplex PCR rounds using slightly modified ARM-PCR. A C-beta reverse primer was combined with TRBV1-TRBV30 forward primers in the first two PCR rounds, and each round had around 11 cycles. Via MiXCR, TCRdb re-called the multiplex PCR reads, giving one row per CDR3 protein. The sample records fewer than 350,000 distinct CDR3 sequences, 55% to 65% being singletons. Deletions cut 5 bases from V and 0 bases from J, with 14 bases between. The CDR3 has 17 residues. Germline V gene lookup returns CDR1 MNHEY and CDR2 SVGEGT.

Study findings and constraints: The overlap of tumor-adjacent and tumor-blood pairs was smaller than that of tumor region pairs.

The clonotype was recovered from a man in his forties or fifties with primary liver carcinoma and hepatitis B virus infection. V and J are TRBV6-2 or TRBV6-3 and TRBJ2-6; no definite D call. The sample comprised peripheral blood. The CDR3 nucleotides read TGTGCCAGCAGTCACGCAGGCAGATCCTCTGGGGCCAACGTCCTGACTTTC. This encodes CASSHAGRSSGANVLTF.